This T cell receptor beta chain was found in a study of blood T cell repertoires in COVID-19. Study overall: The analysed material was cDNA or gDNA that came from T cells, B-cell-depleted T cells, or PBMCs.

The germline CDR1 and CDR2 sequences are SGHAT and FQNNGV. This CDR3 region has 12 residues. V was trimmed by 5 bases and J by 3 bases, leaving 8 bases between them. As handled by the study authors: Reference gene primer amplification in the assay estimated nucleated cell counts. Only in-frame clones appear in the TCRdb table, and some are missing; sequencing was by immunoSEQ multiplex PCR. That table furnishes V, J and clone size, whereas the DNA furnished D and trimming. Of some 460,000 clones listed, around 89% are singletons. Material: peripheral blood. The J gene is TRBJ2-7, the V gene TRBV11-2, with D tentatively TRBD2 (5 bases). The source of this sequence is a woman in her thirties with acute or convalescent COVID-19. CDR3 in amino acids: CASSHGVYEQYF. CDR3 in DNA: TGTGCCAGCAGCCACGGGGTCTACGAGCAGTACTTC.